These T cell receptor beta chains were read from a single sample in a study of blood T cell repertoires in COVID-19. The table came from immunoSEQ multiplex PCR; TCRdb's copy has only in-frame clones and leaves some out. The sample shows 270,000 or so clones, roughly 90% of them seen only once. Specimen: peripheral blood. These receptors were taken from a man between 40 and 49 years old with acute or convalescent COVID-19. The CDR3 runs from the conserved cysteine through the conserved F or W. Each record gives: J gene, V gene, D gene, clone size, CDR3 protein, CDR3 DNA. The D gene is left open where the match is weak. Clone size is shown for a subset of rows, as once, few, many or a class of expanded clone.

TRBJ1-2	TRBV12-3/TRBV12-4	-	-	CASSLRRGYGYTF	TGTGCCAGCAGTTTGCGCAGGGGCTATGGCTACACCTTC
TRBJ2-7	TRBV5-1	-	-	CASSSAGSHSYEQYF	TGCGCCAGCAGCTCCGCGGGAAGCCACTCCTACGAGCAGTACTTC
TRBJ1-2	TRBV4-1	TRBD1	-	CASSQDGQGRYGYTF	TGCGCCAGCAGCCAAGACGGACAGGGGAGGTATGGCTACACCTTC
TRBJ1-1	TRBV6-6	-	-	CASSYSSGGTEAFF	TGTGCCAGCAGTTACTCGAGCGGGGGGACTGAAGCTTTCTTT
TRBJ1-5	TRBV5-4	-	-	CASSLAGSNQPQHF	TGTGCCAGCAGCTTGGCAGGGAGCAATCAGCCCCAGCATTTT
TRBJ1-3	TRBV19	TRBD1	-	CASSGQGASWAIYF	TGTGCCAGTAGCGGACAGGGAGCCTCGTGGGCCATATATTTT
TRBJ1-1	TRBV9	-	-	CASSPGTGGTEAFF	TGTGCCAGCAGCCCCGGGACGGGGGGCACTGAAGCTTTCTTT
TRBJ1-4	TRBV29-1	-	-	CSAGGAGTTNEKLFF	TGCAGCGCCGGGGGGGCAGGCACAACTAATGAAAAACTGTTTTTT
TRBJ2-1	TRBV28	-	-	CASSAGPAGNEQFF	TGTGCCAGCAGTGCGGGACCCGCGGGCAATGAGCAGTTCTTC
TRBJ1-2	TRBV27	-	few	CASSLRYPRDYGYTF	TGTGCCAGCAGTTTAAGGTACCCGCGGGACTATGGCTACACCTTC
TRBJ1-3	TRBV7-2	-	few	CASSSLSLGTIYF	TGTGCCAGCAGTTCCTTATCCCTAGGCACCATATATTTT
TRBJ1-1	TRBV2	-	once	CASSEESGTEAFF	TGTGCCAGCAGTGAGGAGTCGGGCACTGAAGCTTTCTTT
TRBJ2-1	TRBV12-3/TRBV12-4	-	-	CASSRDSHEQFF	TGTGCCAGCAGCCGAGACAGCCATGAGCAGTTCTTC
TRBJ2-1	TRBV10-1	-	-	CASSAGYRHYNEQFF	TGCGCCAGCAGCGCGGGATACCGGCACTACAATGAGCAGTTCTTC
TRBJ1-5	TRBV23-1	-	-	CASSLPPGSVGNQPQHF	TGCGCCAGCAGTCTACCCCCAGGCTCCGTTGGAAATCAGCCCCAGCATTTT
TRBJ1-2	TRBV15	-	-	CATSRVSQVYGYTF	TGTGCCACCAGCAGAGTCAGTCAGGTCTATGGCTACACCTTC
TRBJ2-3	TRBV12-5	TRBD2	-	CASGLGLAGGTDTQYF	TGTGCTAGTGGTTTGGGACTAGCGGGGGGGACAGATACGCAGTATTTT
TRBJ2-1	TRBV11-3	TRBD1	-	CASSFGQGHGEQFF	TGTGCCAGCAGCTTCGGACAGGGCCACGGTGAGCAGTTCTTC
TRBJ2-2	TRBV14	-	-	CASSPGPANTGELFF	TGTGCCAGCAGCCCAGGGCCGGCGAACACCGGGGAGCTGTTTTTT
TRBJ1-6	TRBV7-2	-	-	CASRQPLGENSPLHF	TGTGCCAGCAGGCAACCCCTCGGGGAAAATTCACCCCTCCACTTT
TRBJ1-5	TRBV6-5	-	-	CASSLDSNQPQHF	TGTGCCAGCAGTTTAGATAGCAATCAGCCCCAGCATTTT
TRBJ2-1	TRBV6-5	-	-	CASKGGVSYNEQFF	TGTGCCAGCAAGGGGGGGGTCTCCTACAATGAGCAGTTCTTC
TRBJ1-2	TRBV15	-	-	CATSWTGQGSSGYTF	TGTGCCACCAGCTGGACCGGGCAGGGGTCCTCTGGCTACACCTTC
TRBJ2-1	TRBV28	TRBD2	-	CASNQSGGAPNEQFF	TGTGCCAGCAACCAGAGCGGGGGGGCCCCCAATGAGCAGTTCTTC
TRBJ2-3	TRBV29-1	-	-	CSVARGLGTDTQYF	TGCAGCGTCGCAAGGGGGTTGGGCACAGATACGCAGTATTTT
TRBJ1-4	TRBV6-1	-	-	CASSERGPWEKLFF	TGTGCCAGCAGTGAAAGAGGTCCGTGGGAAAAACTGTTTTTT